This is a list of T cell receptor beta chains from one sample in a study of T cell responses to AZD1222 COVID-19 vaccine. Clones were read by immunoSEQ multiplex PCR, and TCRdb kept only the in-frame ones, dropping some. The sample contains approximately 160,000 clones, approximately 93% of which appear only once. The input for sequencing was peripheral blood, taken on day 0 of AZD1222 vaccination. The receptors were sampled from an adult in good health. Both conserved end residues are trimmed from each CDR3. The D gene is left open where the match is weak. Rows give clone size only sometimes, using once, few, many, or a class for an expanded clone.

D	size	V	J	CDR3
TRBD2	.	TRBV4-1	TRBJ2-2	ASSRGVSGGRKTGELF
TRBD1	.	TRBV28	TRBJ1-1	ASSSGQGFGAF
.	.	TRBV3-1/TRBV3-2	TRBJ1-5	ASSLSVSNQPQH
.	.	TRBV2	TRBJ1-3	ASSEQGSGNTIY
.	.	TRBV20-1	TRBJ1-4	SASEFGEEAANEKLF
.	.	TRBV11-2	TRBJ1-2	ASSLVRGTASYGYT
.	.	TRBV2	TRBJ1-2	ASRASGIYGYT
.	.	TRBV5-4	TRBJ2-3	ASSPTGGTDTQY
.	.	TRBV5-1	TRBJ1-1	ASSLAAAGDFTEAF
TRBD1	.	TRBV6-5	TRBJ1-2	ASSYRQGANYGYT
.	.	TRBV4-1	TRBJ2-5	ASSLSRRTQETQY
.	.	TRBV19	TRBJ1-2	ASSMGSYYGYT
.	.	TRBV5-8	TRBJ1-1	ASSLSGGRWSTEAF
TRBD1	.	TRBV5-1	TRBJ2-7	ASRPAGTVPYEQY
TRBD1	.	TRBV10-3	TRBJ1-2	AISESGTGAVNYGYT
.	.	TRBV28	TRBJ1-2	ASSPAQGFYGYT
.	.	TRBV18	TRBJ1-1	ASSSSVTMNTEAF
TRBD1	.	TRBV4-1	TRBJ1-3	ASSQTSLKGASGNTIY
TRBD2	.	TRBV30	TRBJ2-1	ACSGGAYNEQF
TRBD2	once	TRBV7-7	TRBJ2-1	ASSALGRGKGDEQF
TRBD2	once	TRBV4-2	TRBJ2-5	ASSQGGIRGGYQETQY
.	.	TRBV7-9	TRBJ1-4	ASSLSGTGRNEKLF
.	once	TRBV7-6	TRBJ1-6	ASSLEGALYNSPLH
.	.	TRBV5-1	TRBJ1-1	ASSLGPEAF
TRBD1	.	TRBV6-5	TRBJ2-1	ASSYSGTGEVF
.	.	TRBV19	TRBJ1-5	ASSKKFGEYQPQH
.	.	TRBV24-1	TRBJ1-5	ATSDPDIFFSQPQH
TRBD2	.	TRBV7-2	TRBJ2-1	ASSSWGGGYNEQF
TRBD1	.	TRBV2	TRBJ1-3	ASSFWTGVGNTIY
.	.	TRBV13	TRBJ1-3	ASSLAGYSGNTIY
TRBD1	few	TRBV9	TRBJ1-2	ASSVGGTASPYGYT
.	.	TRBV7-9	TRBJ2-3	ASSLEATTDTQY
.	.	TRBV3-1/TRBV3-2	TRBJ1-2	ASRPGAGGYGYT
TRBD1	.	TRBV7-9	TRBJ2-1	ASSSGQNNEQF
TRBD1	.	TRBV27	TRBJ2-7	ASRPTGGPYEQY
TRBD2	.	TRBV9	TRBJ2-5	ASSESAGLLETQY
TRBD2	once	TRBV7-6	TRBJ2-1	ASSPSGGTPGYEQF
.	.	TRBV5-1	TRBJ2-3	ASSLGAGASDTQY
.	.	TRBV4-1	TRBJ2-1	ASSQGLREVRGNEQF
TRBD2	.	TRBV11-3	TRBJ2-3	ASSLNGGVADTQY
TRBD1	.	TRBV18	TRBJ1-6	ASTEAMTGAWNSPLH
.	.	TRBV7-9	TRBJ2-5	ASSLTIAETQY
.	.	TRBV3-1/TRBV3-2	TRBJ2-7	ASSQDPYEQY
.	once	TRBV6-4	TRBJ1-6	ASSDGGNSPLH
TRBD1	.	TRBV30	TRBJ1-5	AWIGDRGLSQPQH
TRBD1	.	TRBV5-1	TRBJ1-1	ASVDPGGTEAF
.	.	TRBV2	TRBJ1-6	ASNAQGTDNSPLH
.	few	TRBV5-1	TRBJ1-4	ASSYTGTNEKLF
.	once	TRBV27	TRBJ2-1	ASRNGRTWNEQF
.	.	TRBV18	TRBJ2-5	ASSTRSQETQY
.	.	TRBV6-5	TRBJ1-5	ASQGFRGSNQPQH
TRBD1	.	TRBV7-9	TRBJ1-6	ASSFFGQVTSPLH
.	once	TRBV6-2/TRBV6-3	TRBJ1-1	ASSPPRGQTQGTEAF
.	few	TRBV28	TRBJ1-3	ASTSPDGAGNTIY